This T cell receptor (beta chain) was sequenced during a study of early T cells in non-severe SARS-CoV-2 infection listed by TCRdb under 2021. General notes on the study: Because TCR sequencing was done on bulk RNA from unsorted whole blood, the alpha and beta chains could not be paired. The study at large found these results: Matching against VDJdb was skewed toward anti-spike CD8 responses, likely underestimated virus-specific expansions, and missed private and CD4 specificities.

Comments on this clonotype: The clone's antigen remains unknown. No base quality values were provided; no much bigger clone lies one nucleotide off.

The library was obtained by 5' RACE. The reads were generated on a NextSeq 500. Unique molecular identifiers were attached to individual cDNA molecules in the TCR library protocol so that sequencing error and PCR bias could be corrected. TCR alpha and beta chains were both sequenced, and the abundances of alpha and beta sequences in each sample were closely correlated with each other. In the original analysis: Decombinator V4 was used to annotate TCR sequences for V gene, J gene and CDR3. Expanded TCRs were defined as changing significantly between any two time points under a Poisson model with p below 0.0001. Abundances of TCRs were expressed as counts per million after normalisation to the total number of TCRs sequenced in each sample. MAIT TCRs were defined by TRAV1-2 paired with TRAJ12, TRAJ20 or TRAJ33, and iNKT TCRs by TRAV10 paired with TRAJ18. VDJdb, accessed 1 November 2021, was searched for CMV, EBV and SARS-CoV-2 annotated TCRs, excluding TCRs annotated for multiple antigens. Clones were called with MiXCR by TCRdb after fastp trimmed the public reads at Q25, and only in-frame beta chains were retained. Rows with one shared CDR3 protein collapse into an entry with the most common genes and DNA. These V and J calls derive from TCRdb rather than the authors' analysis. This sample has some 62,000 distinct CDR3 sequences in its table, and about 10% of those were observed once. The top ten clonotypes cover around 15% of the sample.

V is cut by 3 bases and J by 2 bases, and the space between the germline ends is 7 bases. The CDR3 runs 13 amino acids, cysteine and phenylalanine included. Only the CDR3 region is kept as DNA, spanning 39 bases read in frame from base 1. The study was a case-control design nested within a healthcare worker cohort in London, UK, with weekly nasopharyngeal swab PCR tests and blood sampling. Healthcare workers were enrolled in the week of the UK lockdown, from 23 to 31 March 2020, and were followed every week for up to roughly 16 weeks. This specimen was whole blood, taken at baseline. This TCR was sampled from an adult who was a healthcare worker with PCR-confirmed SARS-CoV-2 infection or an uninfected control (not recorded which). This sequence uses TRBV12-3 or TRBV12-4 and TRBJ2-5; TRBD2 is a possible D gene, resting on 6 matching bases. CDR3 reads: CASSFRGQETQYF. The nucleotide sequence is TGTGCCAGCAGTTTCCGGGGGCAAGAGACCCAGTACTTC.